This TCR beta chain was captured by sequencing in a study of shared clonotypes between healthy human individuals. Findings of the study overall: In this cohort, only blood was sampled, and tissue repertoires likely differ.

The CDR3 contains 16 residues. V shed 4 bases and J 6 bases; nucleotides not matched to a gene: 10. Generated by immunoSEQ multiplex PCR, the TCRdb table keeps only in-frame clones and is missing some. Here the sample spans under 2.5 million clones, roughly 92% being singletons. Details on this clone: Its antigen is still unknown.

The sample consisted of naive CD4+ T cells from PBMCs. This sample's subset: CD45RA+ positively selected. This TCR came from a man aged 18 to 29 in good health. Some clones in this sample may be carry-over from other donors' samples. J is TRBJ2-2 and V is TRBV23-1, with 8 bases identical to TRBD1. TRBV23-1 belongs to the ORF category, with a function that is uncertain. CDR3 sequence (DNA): TGCGCCAGCAGTCGCCGAAGGACAGGGAAGGCCGGGGAGCTGTTTTTT. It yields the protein CASSRRRTGKAGELFF.